This is a list of T cell receptor beta chains from one sample in a study of T cells in Graves' hyperthyroidism and ophthalmopathy. TCRdb processed the multiplex PCR reads anew with MiXCR; each CDR3 protein has one entry. This sample yields about 420,000 distinct CDR3 sequences, of which more than 15% are seen a single time; around 7.7% belongs to the top ten. Sequencing was carried out using blood. The receptors derive from a woman under 30 with Graves' hyperthyroidism. Each CDR3 is given with its conserved first and last residue. A D gene is named only where the DNA matches it firmly. The size of a clone is reported for some rows only, either as once, few or many, or as a class for expanded clones.

DNA: TGCGCCAGCAGCTCCAGAAGAGCCGGGACAGGACTAAACACTGAAGCTTTCTTT
CDR3: CASSSRRAGTGLNTEAFF
J: TRBJ1-1
size: .
D: TRBD1
V: TRBV4-1

DNA: TGTGCCAGCAGCGTAACCGTAGCGGGATATGCAACAGATACGCAGTATTTT
CDR3: CASSVTVAGYATDTQYF
J: TRBJ2-3
size: many
D: TRBD2
V: TRBV7-8

DNA: TGTGCCACGGGGCCGGGAAGGTTTTACGAGCAGTACTTC
CDR3: CATGPGRFYEQYF
J: TRBJ2-7
size: few
D: .
V: TRBV19

DNA: TGTGCCAGCAGTGATAGGCAGAACACTGAAGCTTTCTTT
CDR3: CASSDRQNTEAFF
J: TRBJ1-1
size: .
D: .
V: TRBV7-3

DNA: TGTGCCTGGAGTGGAGGGAGCAAGGGGACCCAGTACTTC
CDR3: CAWSGGSKGTQYF
J: TRBJ2-5
size: many
D: .
V: TRBV30

DNA: TGTGCCAGCGGCAGGGATCATGGCTACACCTTC
CDR3: CASGRDHGYTF
J: TRBJ1-2
size: many
D: .
V: TRBV2

DNA: TGCAGTGCTAGAGATATCGGGCTAGCGGGGCTGGATACGCAGTATTTT
CDR3: CSARDIGLAGLDTQYF
J: TRBJ2-3
size: many
D: TRBD2
V: TRBV20-1

DNA: TGTGCCAGCAGTAAACACCGTGAAGCTTTCTTT
CDR3: CASSKHREAFF
J: TRBJ1-1
size: many
D: .
V: TRBV12-3/TRBV12-4

DNA: TGTGCCAGCAGCGACGGGACACTTTACGAGCAGTACTTC
CDR3: CASSDGTLYEQYF
J: TRBJ2-7
size: many
D: .
V: TRBV5-6

DNA: TGCGCCAGCAGCCCTACTAGCGGGTCGAACACCGGGGAGCTGTTTTTT
CDR3: CASSPTSGSNTGELFF
J: TRBJ2-2
size: few
D: TRBD2
V: TRBV4-1

DNA: TGTGCCTCCAACCGGGGGGAGTATTCACCCCTCCACTTT
CDR3: CASNRGEYSPLHF
J: TRBJ1-6
size: few
D: .
V: TRBV30

DNA: TGTGCCAGCAGACCCGACCTAAGGGAGACCCAGTACTTC
CDR3: CASRPDLRETQYF
J: TRBJ2-5
size: .
D: .
V: TRBV6-1

DNA: TGTGCCAGCAGTTTAGTTACTGGGGATGAGCAGTTCTTC
CDR3: CASSLVTGDEQFF
J: TRBJ2-1
size: many
D: .
V: TRBV28

DNA: TGTGCCAGCAGCCAAGGGCCCGGGAGAGAGGTGACCCAGTACTTC
CDR3: CASSQGPGREVTQYF
J: TRBJ2-5
size: few
D: .
V: TRBV3-1

DNA: TGTGCCAGCAGCTTAAATCCTAGCGGGGGGCGTAGCACAGATACGCAGTATTTT
CDR3: CASSLNPSGGRSTDTQYF
J: TRBJ2-3
size: .
D: TRBD2
V: TRBV7-6

DNA: TGCAGTGCTAGAGATCACCGGGAACATCTAGCCACCTACGAGCAGTACTTC
CDR3: CSARDHREHLATYEQYF
J: TRBJ2-7
size: many
D: .
V: TRBV20-1

DNA: TGCGCCAGCAGCTTGGGACAGGGGCTGAATGAGCAGTTCTTC
CDR3: CASSLGQGLNEQFF
J: TRBJ2-1
size: .
D: TRBD1
V: TRBV5-1

DNA: TGTGCCAGTAGTATAAGGGGGACAGATCCCTACGAGCAGTACTTC
CDR3: CASSIRGTDPYEQYF
J: TRBJ2-7
size: .
D: TRBD1
V: TRBV19

DNA: TGTGCCAGTAGTATGCAGGGGAGTAGGAATGAGCAGTTCTTC
CDR3: CASSMQGSRNEQFF
J: TRBJ2-1
size: .
D: .
V: TRBV19

DNA: TGCGCCAGCAGCCAAGGTTTAGGGGGCTCCTCTGGAAACACCATATATTTT
CDR3: CASSQGLGGSSGNTIYF
J: TRBJ1-3
size: few
D: TRBD1
V: TRBV4-1

DNA: TGTGCCAGCATCATCACGCCTTCGGGAGACCATGAGCAGTTCTTC
CDR3: CASIITPSGDHEQFF
J: TRBJ2-1
size: .
D: .
V: TRBV11-2

DNA: TGTGCCAGCAGCGACGCATGGGACGGGATTAATTCACCCCTCCACTTT
CDR3: CASSDAWDGINSPLHF
J: TRBJ1-6
size: .
D: .
V: TRBV14

DNA: TGTGCCAGCAGTCCCGGTCTGGGTTTCACCGGGGAGCTGTTTTTT
CDR3: CASSPGLGFTGELFF
J: TRBJ2-2
size: many
D: .
V: TRBV6-1

DNA: TGTGCCAGTAGTACCCCGACAGCCGAGGATAATGAAAAACTGTTTTTT
CDR3: CASSTPTAEDNEKLFF
J: TRBJ1-4
size: many
D: .
V: TRBV19

DNA: TGCAGTGCTCGATTAGCGGGAGGGGGCAGGGACACCGGGGAGCTGTTTTTT
CDR3: CSARLAGGGRDTGELFF
J: TRBJ2-2
size: .
D: TRBD2
V: TRBV20-1

DNA: TGTGCCAGTAGTGGGACTAGCGGGAGATTTGCAGATACGCAGTATTTT
CDR3: CASSGTSGRFADTQYF
J: TRBJ2-3
size: many
D: TRBD2
V: TRBV19

DNA: TGTGCCAGCAGCCAAAGGGGGACCTACGAGCAGTACTTC
CDR3: CASSQRGTYEQYF
J: TRBJ2-7
size: many
D: .
V: TRBV3-1

DNA: TGTGCCAGCAGCGCGTTCGGGACAGCCTACAATGAGCAGTTCTTC
CDR3: CASSAFGTAYNEQFF
J: TRBJ2-1
size: many
D: TRBD1
V: TRBV9

DNA: TGTGCCAGCAGCGGACACCGAGTAGCGGTATCCTACAATGAGCAGTTCTTC
CDR3: CASSGHRVAVSYNEQFF
J: TRBJ2-1
size: many
D: .
V: TRBV3-1

DNA: TGTGCCAGCAGTTTACGCAGCAATCAGCCCCAGCATTTT
CDR3: CASSLRSNQPQHF
J: TRBJ1-5
size: many
D: .
V: TRBV12-3/TRBV12-4

DNA: TGTGCCAGCAGTTTAGAGGGACAGGGGGCAGAGACCCAGTACTTC
CDR3: CASSLEGQGAETQYF
J: TRBJ2-5
size: many
D: TRBD1
V: TRBV12-3/TRBV12-4

DNA: TGTGCCAGTCACTCGACCCAGGGGGGGGAATCTTCATACAATGAGCAGTTCTTC
CDR3: CASHSTQGGESSYNEQFF
J: TRBJ2-1
size: .
D: .
V: TRBV9

DNA: TGTGCCATCAGTGAGCCTCAGACTCCCCCCGAGCAGTACTTC
CDR3: CAISEPQTPPEQYF
J: TRBJ2-7
size: many
D: .
V: TRBV10-3

DNA: TGTGCTAGCAGCTTAGTTGGCACAGATACGCAGTATTTT
CDR3: CASSLVGTDTQYF
J: TRBJ2-3
size: many
D: .
V: TRBV7-7

DNA: TGTGCCAGCAAGGAGACGGAGGACAGGGGTACGGAGACCCAGTACTTC
CDR3: CASKETEDRGTETQYF
J: TRBJ2-5
size: few
D: TRBD1
V: TRBV6-1

DNA: TGTGCCAGCAGCTTTCTACCCAATCTGGGTACTGGGGCCAACGTCCTGACTTTC
CDR3: CASSFLPNLGTGANVLTF
J: TRBJ2-6
size: many
D: .
V: TRBV7-9

DNA: TGTGCCAGCAGTTTGGGCGGGTGGGCTGAAGCTTTCTTT
CDR3: CASSLGGWAEAFF
J: TRBJ1-1
size: many
D: .
V: TRBV6-1

DNA: TGTGCCAGCAGCTTTGGATTGCCAACCGGGGAGCTGTTTTTT
CDR3: CASSFGLPTGELFF
J: TRBJ2-2
size: few
D: .
V: TRBV5-6

DNA: TGTGCCAGCAGTCCCCAGGCCAAGGGCCAGCAAGAGACCCAGTACTTC
CDR3: CASSPQAKGQQETQYF
J: TRBJ2-5
size: many
D: .
V: TRBV12-3/TRBV12-4